This T cell receptor beta chain comes out of a study of human T cells and chemical hapten exposure. The time point here: pre-sensitization, week 0. Described treatment: therapeutic diphenylcyclopropenone sensitization with weekly scalp DPC. TCRdb reprocessed the RACE reads with MiXCR, giving one entry per CDR3 protein. The profile shows roughly 88,000 distinct CDR3 sequences, nearly 10% of them singletons. Germline V gives CDR1 SGHRS, CDR2 YFSETQ. The CDR3 length is 14 residues. The trim removed 2 bases at V and 9 bases at J, leaving 8 bases unmatched. The origin of this receptor is a woman aged 40 to 55 with alopecia areata. Some clones in this sample may be carry-over from other donors' samples. This specimen was whole blood, taken in connection with sensitization to the hapten diphenylcyclopropenone (DPC). The rearrangement joins TRBV5-1 to TRBJ2-1; the match to TRBD1 covers 7 bases. The CDR3: CASSFRDSGTEQFF. The CDR3 nucleotides are TGCGCCAGCAGCTTCCGGGACAGCGGTACTGAGCAGTTCTTC.